This entry lists 21 T cell receptor beta chains sequenced from one sample in a study of tissue T cells after allogeneic stem cell transplantation. Sequencing used immunoSEQ multiplex PCR; TCRdb keeps in-frame clones, though not all of them. Of roughly 6,600 clones in the sample, over 40% were seen once. Time point of the sample: mouse harvest day 7 after allogeneic transplant. Mouse grafts combined 10^7 T-cell-depleted bone marrow cells with 10^6 splenic CD5+ T cells. Sequenced sample: lymph node tissue. Receptor source: a female BALB/c mouse given C57BL/6 T cells with graft-versus-host disease after an allogeneic hematopoietic cell transplant.

This clone qualifies as medium-sized. The listed genes are named as in mouse. The read finishes 1 residue shy of the CDR3 end, and the germline J gene is used to complete it. This sequence joins TRBV12-1 and TRBJ2-1; D is possibly TRBD1 or TRBD2 (5 bases each). Germline values: CDR1 SGHSN, CDR2 HYEKVE. Trimming removed 1 base at V and 2 bases at J, with 5 bases between. The CDR3 runs to 13 residues. The CDR3 sequence: CASSLGDYAEQFF. CDR3 bases read: TGTGCCAGCTCTCTGGGGGACTATGCTGAGCAGTTC.

About this clone itself: The gene names here belong to mouse. Read coverage stops 1 residue before the CDR3 terminus; the germline J gene supplies the remainder. This chain connects TRBV3 to TRBJ1-3; D not resolved. Trimming left V 2 bases short and J 4 bases short, with 9 bases between. In germline, CDR1 is SNHLY, CDR2 FYNGKV (reference sequence). The CDR3 contains 14 residues. The DNA read from the CDR3 is TGTGCCAGCAGCTTACGGGAAGGGGGAAATACGCTCTAT. Translated, it gives CASSLREGGNTLY. The whole CDR3 protein is CASSLREGGNTLYF.

In this sample, this clone is medium-sized. Germline and genes here are mouse. The read ends 1 residue before the CDR3 terminus; that terminus is restored from the germline J gene. The genes are TRBV14 and TRBJ2-5, with TRBD2 matching 8 bases. This CDR3 has 13 amino acids. Germline lookup yields CDR1 SGHDT and CDR2 FRDEAV. Unmatched junction bases numbered 2, after V lost 3 bases and J lost 5 bases. The DNA read from the CDR3 is TGTGCCAGCAGTTGGGGGGGCGCAGACACCCAGTAC. Protein sequence: CASSWGGADTQY. The entire CDR3 protein reads CASSWGGADTQYF. Supplemented by reference TRBV14 and TRBJ2-5, the full variable domain reads EAGVTQSPRYAVLQEGQAVSFWCDPISGHDTLYWYQQPRDQGPQLLVYFRDEAVIDNSQLPSDRFSAVRPKGTNSTLKIQSAKQGDTATYLCASSWGGADTQYFGPGTRLLVL.

This clone was counted between two and nine times. Mouse names are used for the genes. Read data end 1 residue before the CDR3 end; the end is taken from the germline J gene. The chain carries TRBV3 and TRBJ1-3, with unresolved D. The CDR3 loop spans 14 amino acids. Trimming pared 0 bases from V and 0 bases from J, leaving 3 bases between. Germline assignment: CDR1 SNHLY and CDR2 FYNGKV (reference sequence). The CDR3 loop reads CASSLAGSGNTLYF. CDR3 DNA (partial): TGTGCCAGCAGCTTAGCAGGTTCTGGAAATACGCTCTAT.

This clone was observed a few times. Gene labels here are mouse ones. The CDR3 extends 1 residue past the end of the read, so its final part is completed from the germline J gene. The genes are TRBV5 and TRBJ1-4; D ambiguous. The V end lost 2 bases, the J end lost 0 bases, and 7 bases lay between the germline ends. Germline lookup yields CDR1 LGHNA and CDR2 YNLKQL (reference sequence). This CDR3 contains 15 residues. The sequenced CDR3 bases are TGTGCCAGCAGCCAAAGACAAATTTCCAACGAAAGATTATTT. Residues: CASSQRQISNERLF. In full, the CDR3 is CASSQRQISNERLFF.

Only one count was recorded for this clone. The gene names here belong to mouse. From the germline J gene comes the end of the CDR3, since the read stops 1 residue before it. The V gene is TRBV5, the J gene TRBJ2-3, with 10 bases lining up with TRBD2. Germline V gene data show CDR1 as LGHNA and CDR2 as YNLKQL (reference sequence). The CDR3 consists of 15 residues. With 3 bases clipped from V and 1 base from J, the junction kept 1 base outside the gene matches. The CDR3: CASSQTGGRAETLYF. CDR3 bases read: TGTGCCAGCAGCCAGACTGGGGGGCGTGCAGAAACGCTGTAT.

Note on this clone: Mouse gene names apply. The CDR3 extends 1 residue past the end of the read, so its final part is completed from the germline J gene. This sequence joins TRBV26 and TRBJ2-3; D not certain. V was pared by 6 bases and J by 0 bases, with 7 bases between. This CDR3 contains 13 residues. Germline loops: CDR1 KGHPV, CDR2 FQNQEV (reference sequence). The CDR3 DNA, read in part, is TGTGCCAGCAGCCCGGCAAGTGCAGAAACGCTGTAT. It codes for CASSPASAETLY. The whole CDR3 region reads CASSPASAETLYF.

This clone was observed a handful of times. Gene names follow the mouse nomenclature. The observed sequence ends 1 residue before the CDR3 terminus, with the missing tail filled in from the germline J gene. The chain is built from TRBV13-1 and TRBJ1-4; D is unclear. In germline, CDR1 is NSHNY, CDR2 SYGAGN. Trimming stripped 0 bases from V and 0 bases from J, with 6 bases between. The length of the CDR3 is 15 residues. The CDR3 bases that were read are TGTGCCAGCAGTGATGGGAGGATTTCCAACGAAAGATTATTT. It encodes CASSDGRISNERLF. The whole CDR3 is CASSDGRISNERLFF.

Remarks on this clone: The genes and germline here are from mouse. The missing CDR3 end, 1 residue past where the read stops, is filled in from the germline J gene. This rearrangement joins TRBV26 to TRBJ1-2; 8 bases fit TRBD1. V gave up 2 bases and J gave up 5 bases; unmatched junction bases: 4. The CDR3 runs to 14 residues. Per the germline V gene, CDR1 is KGHPV and CDR2 is FQNQEV (reference sequence). The sequenced part of the CDR3 DNA is TGTGCCAGCAGTCTGAACAGGGGGGGGTCCGACTACACC. Its protein is CASSLNRGGSDYT. The full CDR3 sequence reads CASSLNRGGSDYTF.

Worth noting for this clone: Genes here carry mouse names. The read terminates 1 residue before the CDR3 end, so the remaining end is supplied by the germline J gene. The V and J genes are TRBV20 and TRBJ2-1, with a weak D call TRBD1 (6 bases). From germline, CDR1 is GFQATS and CDR2 STVNSAI. CDR3 length equals 15 residues. With 2 bases removed from V and 0 bases from J, the gap between germline ends came to 11 bases. CDR3 sequence reads: CGARLDRLNYAEQFF. CDR3 DNA (partial): TGTGGTGCTAGGCTGGACAGACTTAACTATGCTGAGCAGTTC. Full variable domain (remainder filled in from reference TRBV20 and TRBJ2-1): GALVYQYPRRTICKSGTSMRMECQAVGFQATSVAWYRQSPQKTFELIALSTVNSAIKYEQNFTQEKFPISHPNLSFSSMTVLNAYLEDRGLYLCGARLDRLNYAEQFFGPGTRLTVL.

Note on this clone: Genes and germline are mouse. The CDR3 is cut off 1 residue early in the read; its end comes from the germline J gene. The chain joins TRBV26 to TRBJ2-7, with D possibly called TRBD1 or TRBD2 (5 bases each). Trimming shortened V by 4 bases and J by 4 bases, and 5 bases separated the two germline ends. CDR3 length equals 11 residues. In germline, CDR1 is KGHPV, CDR2 FQNQEV (reference sequence). The sequenced CDR3 bases are TGTGCCAGCAGTCGGGGGTATGAACAGTAC. It yields the protein CASSRGYEQY. The entire CDR3 is CASSRGYEQYF.

Comments on this clone: These gene names are mouse names. The part of the CDR3 DNA that was read is TGTGCCAGCAGTTCAGGGGTTTGGGCAGAAACGCTGTAT. Its protein product is CASSSGVWAETLY. The complete CDR3 sequence is CASSSGVWAETLYF. The chain employs TRBV26 and TRBJ2-3; a weak D match, TRBD1 (6 bases). The read falls 1 residue short of the CDR3 end, and the missing part is taken from the germline J gene. CDR3 size: 14 residues. Germline CDR1 and CDR2: KGHPV and FQNQEV (reference sequence). The V end lost 5 bases, the J end lost 3 bases, and 12 bases lay between the germline ends.

In this sample, this clone turned up a few times. Gene labels here are mouse ones. The read ends 1 residue early relative to the CDR3; the germline J gene fills the gap. This chain uses TRBV3 with TRBJ2-7; weak D call: TRBD1 (5 bases). The CDR3 runs 13 residues. Germline V CDR1 and CDR2: SNHLY, FYNGKV (reference sequence). The V and J ends lost 2 bases and 5 bases respectively, with 10 bases between them. Here the CDR3 reads CASSLTSGNEQYF. The covered CDR3 bases are TGTGCCAGCAGCTTAACTTCAGGGAATGAACAGTAC.

To note about this clone: Gene names refer to mouse genes. Read coverage stops 1 residue before the CDR3 terminus; the germline J gene supplies the remainder. The chain has TRBV19 and TRBJ2-2; D assignment may be TRBD1 or TRBD2 (6 bases each). Trimming left V 3 bases short and J 0 bases short, with 9 bases between. CDR3 length: 15 amino acids. Germline loops: CDR1 FNHDT, CDR2 SITEND (reference sequence). CDR3 DNA (partial): TGTGCCAGCAGTAAAGGGGGGACAAACACCGGGCAGCTCTAC. This sequence encodes CASSKGGTNTGQLY. The complete CDR3 sequence is CASSKGGTNTGQLYF.

Comments on this clone: Here the gene names and germline are mouse. The CDR3 bases that were read are TGTGCCAGCAGCTTCGAGATTTCCAACGAAAGATTATTT. This sequence encodes CASSFEISNERLF. The CDR3 in full is CASSFEISNERLFF. J is TRBJ1-4 and V is TRBV3; D is undetermined. The read terminates 1 residue ahead of where the CDR3 ends, so the germline J gene completes it. V was cut by 3 bases and J by 0 bases, with 5 bases left in between. Germline V lookup: CDR1 SNHLY, CDR2 FYNGKV (reference sequence). The CDR3 is 14 residues long.

This clone was seen only a few times. The listed genes are named as in mouse. The missing CDR3 end, 1 residue past where the read stops, is filled in from the germline J gene. This sequence joins TRBV23 and TRBJ1-4; the table's TRBD1 call for D was not verified on the DNA. CDR1 is KGHTA, CDR2 FQNQQP, per germline. This CDR3 contains 14 residues. The CDR3 reads CSSSQTGGDERLFF. Incomplete CDR3 DNA: TGCTCCAGCAGTCAAACAGGGGGCGACGAAAGATTATTT.

This clone was counted between two and nine times. The gene symbols are mouse symbols. The read gets to within 1 residue of the CDR3 end, and the germline J gene fills in the rest. V and J are TRBV24 and TRBJ2-1; TRBD1 matches at 7 bases. J gave up 3 bases and V 5 bases, and 7 bases lay outside the gene matches. Germline V lookup: CDR1 KGHTA, CDR2 FRNEEI. This CDR3 has 15 amino acids. The covered CDR3 bases are TGTGCCAGCAGTAACCCGACAGGGCCCTATGCTGAGCAGTTC. This encodes CASSNPTGPYAEQF. The full-length CDR3 reads as CASSNPTGPYAEQFF.

This clone is labeled large. Germline and genes: mouse. Coverage ceases 1 residue before the CDR3 finishes, and the germline J gene fills in the end. V is TRBV5 and J is TRBJ2-1; D is possibly TRBD1 (8 bases). CDR1 is LGHNA and CDR2 is YNLKQL in the germline V gene (reference sequence). V gave up 4 bases and J gave up 3 bases, with 13 bases separating them. The CDR3 spans 15 residues. CDR3 in amino acids: CASSPTGGVYAEQFF. The CDR3 bases that were read are TGTGCCAGCAGCCCCACAGGGGGGGTCTATGCTGAGCAGTTC.

Regarding this clone: Mouse gene names apply. The CDR3 end falls 1 residue outside the read, so it is completed with the germline J gene. The V and J genes are TRBV1 and TRBJ1-6; 8 bases are shared with TRBD1. TRBJ1-6 is assigned to the ORF class and has an uncertain function. CDR3 length: 15 amino acids. CDR1 NSQYPW and CDR2 LRSPGD come from the germline V gene (reference sequence). The V gene end was trimmed by 3 bases and the J gene end by 7 bases; junction bases not matched to a gene: 5. CDR3 DNA, as far as it was read: TGCACCTGCAGTGCCTCTCAGGGGGCCAATTCGCCCCTCTAC. Its translation: CTCSASQGANSPLY. The entire CDR3 sequence reads CTCSASQGANSPLYF.

This clone ranks as large. Each gene name is a mouse one. From the germline J gene comes the end of the CDR3, since the read stops 1 residue before it. V usage is TRBV13-1 and J usage is TRBJ2-7; TRBD1 agrees at 8 bases. Germline V CDR1 and CDR2: NSHNY, SYGAGN. Trimming at V came to 4 bases and at J to 3 bases, leaving 3 bases not matched to a gene. The CDR3 length is 13 residues. The chain's CDR3 is CASSRTGLYEQYF. Incomplete CDR3 DNA: TGTGCCAGCAGTAGGACAGGGCTCTATGAACAGTAC.

Remarks on this clone: Genes and germline come from the mouse. Read sequence stops 1 residue before the CDR3 end, and the germline J gene provides the missing end. The gene calls are TRBV23 and TRBJ2-7; no check of the table's D call, TRBD2, against the DNA was made. Germline CDR1 is KGHTA and CDR2 is FQNQQP. The CDR3 length is 13 residues. The CDR3 is CSSSPGGAGEQYF. The CDR3 bases that were read are TGCTCCAGCAGCCCAGGGGGGGCGGGGGAACAGTAC.